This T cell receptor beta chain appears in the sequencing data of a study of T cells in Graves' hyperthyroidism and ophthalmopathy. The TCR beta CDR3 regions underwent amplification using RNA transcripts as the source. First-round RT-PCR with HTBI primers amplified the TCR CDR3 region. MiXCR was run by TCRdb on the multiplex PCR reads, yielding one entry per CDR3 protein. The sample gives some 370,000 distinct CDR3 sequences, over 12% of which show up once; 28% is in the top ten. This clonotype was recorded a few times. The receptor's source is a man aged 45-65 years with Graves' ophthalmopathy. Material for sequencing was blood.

Here the CDR3 reads CASSETGGTGIQYF. In nucleotides, the CDR3 is TGTGCCAGCAGTGAAACAGGGGGAACTGGCATTCAGTACTTC. The rearrangement links TRBV6-1 to TRBJ2-4, with 8 positions matching TRBD1. The CDR3 has 14 residues. The V gene's germline CDR1 is MNHNS and CDR2 SASEGT. V was clipped by 2 bases and J by 9 bases; unmatched bases: 6.